Following are 23 T cell receptor beta chains from one sample sequenced in a study of blood T cell repertoires in COVID-19. Sequencing was performed with immunoSEQ multiplex PCR; in TCRdb, only in-frame clones are kept and a portion is missing. The sample has 200,000 to 250,000 clones, roughly 85% seen once. The sample was PBMCs or T cells enriched from blood (not recorded which). The receptors derive from a woman in her fifties or sixties with acute COVID-19.

The chain carries TRBV3-1 (or the pseudogene TRBV3-2) and TRBJ1-1, with TRBD1 identical over 7 bases. This CDR3 has 13 amino acids. Trimming took 4 bases from V and 5 from J; bases not matched to a gene: 4. Germline CDR1 and CDR2: LGHDT and YNNKEL (reference sequence). The chain's CDR3 is CASSPTGETEAFF. The CDR3 coding sequence is TGTGCCAGCAGCCCAACAGGGGAAACTGAAGCTTTCTTT.

On this clone: Other DNA sequences from this sample encode an identical CDR3 as well. The CDR3 is CASSLTGNQPQHF. The CDR3 coding sequence is TGTGCCAGCAGCTTGACAGGGAATCAGCCCCAGCATTTT. This rearrangement joins TRBV7-8 to TRBJ1-5; TRBD1 aligns across 7 bases. CDR1 and CDR2 from the germline V gene are SGHVS and FQNEAQ. J was trimmed by 4 bases and V by 3 bases; bases with no gene match: 0. CDR3 length: 13 amino acids. The full variable domain, in which reference TRBV7-8 and TRBJ1-5 provide the parts outside the CDR3, is GAGVSQSPRYKVAKRGQDVALRCDPISGHVSLFWYQQALGQGPEFLTYFQNEAQLDKSGLPSDRFFAERPEGSVSTLKIQRTQQEDSAVYLCASSLTGNQPQHFGDGTRLSIL.

This clone was seen more than once but under ten times. The rearrangement links TRBV2 to TRBJ2-7, with TRBD1 matching 9 bases. This CDR3 spans 15 amino acids. Per the germline V gene, CDR1 is SNHLY and CDR2 is FYNNEI. V shed 2 bases, J shed 3 bases, and the junction held 5 bases outside the gene matches. CDR3 amino acids: CASSEFGTGSYEQYF. The CDR3 region has the DNA TGTGCCAGCAGTGAATTTGGGACAGGGAGCTACGAGCAGTACTTC.

CDR3 DNA: TGTGCCTGGAAGGGTGTGGGACTAGCGGGGGGGCCGGAGACCCAGTACTTC. This sequence encodes CAWKGVGLAGGPETQYF. This chain connects TRBV30 to TRBJ2-5; 16 nucleotides agree with TRBD2. Losses at the gene ends were 4 bases for V and 5 bases for J; bases not matched to a gene: 10. This CDR3 has 17 residues. Germline V gene lookup returns CDR1 GTSNPN and CDR2 SVGIG (reference sequence).

The chain combines TRBV27 with TRBJ1-1; D ambiguous. Trimming took off 5 bases at V and 0 bases at J, with 10 bases between the two ends. This CDR3 contains 14 residues. Germline values: CDR1 MNHEY, CDR2 SMNVEV (reference sequence). Written as DNA, the CDR3 is TGTGCCAGCAGTCCGGGAACGCTGAACACTGAAGCTTTCTTT. It is translated as CASSPGTLNTEAFF.

The chain joins TRBV7-6 to TRBJ2-5; D uncertain. The germline CDR1 and CDR2 sequences are SGHVS and FNYEAQ. Deletions cut 4 bases from V and 1 base from J, with 4 bases between. This CDR3 spans 12 amino acids. The CDR3 region has the DNA TGTGCCAGCAGCTCTAGCCAAGAGACCCAGTACTTC. Amino acids: CASSSSQETQYF.

The V gene is TRBV25-1, the J gene TRBJ1-4; D is perhaps TRBD1 (6 bases). The V end lost 0 bases, the J end lost 2 bases, and 10 bases lay between the germline ends. The CDR3 sequence is 16 residues long. Per germline, CDR1 MGHDK and CDR2 SYGVNS. CDR3 loop: CASSEYFTGTNEKLFF. The CDR3, as DNA: TGTGCCAGCAGTGAATATTTTACAGGGACTAATGAAAAACTGTTTTTT.

The V and J genes are TRBV29-1 and TRBJ1-4, with a weak D call TRBD1 (5 bases). This CDR3 spans 12 amino acids. V was cut by 6 bases and J by 3 bases, with 8 bases left in between. Per germline, CDR1 SQVTM and CDR2 ANQGSEA. CDR3 amino acids: CSVGQPNEKLFF. CDR3 in DNA: TGCAGCGTGGGGCAGCCTAATGAAAAACTGTTTTTT.

The rearrangement links TRBV5-1 to TRBJ2-7; D might be TRBD1 (5 bases). Deletions cut 1 base from V and 13 bases from J, with 24 bases between. From germline, CDR1 is SGHRS and CDR2 YFSETQ. The CDR3 is made up of 15 amino acids. The DNA of the CDR3 is TGCGCCAGCAGCTTGTTGGCTTTTGGGGCCAGCGTTGTCTACTTC. Protein sequence: CASSLLAFGASVVYF.

The chain carries TRBV19 and TRBJ1-2; TRBD1 might be the D (5 bases). Germline CDR1 reads LNHDA; CDR2 reads SQIVND (reference sequence). V shed 6 bases and J shed 4 bases, with 18 bases lying between them. The CDR3 runs 15 residues. In DNA form, the CDR3 reads TGTGCCAGTAGCTCACCTACTCGGGGGATCTATGGCTACACCTTC. This codes for CASSSPTRGIYGYTF.

The chain joins TRBV19 to TRBJ2-3; the match to TRBD2 covers 15 bases. The CDR3 extends over 17 amino acids. CDR1 and CDR2 (germline): LNHDA, SQIVND (reference sequence). Trimming removed 4 bases from V and 4 bases from J; junction bases left unmatched: 6. This CDR3 reads CASSTGTSGGWSDTQYF. CDR3 DNA: TGTGCCAGTAGTACCGGGACTAGCGGGGGGTGGTCAGATACGCAGTATTTT.

The chain employs TRBV6-5 and TRBJ1-1, with a weak D call TRBD1 (6 bases). This CDR3 is 15 amino acids long. Trimming pared 3 bases from V and 5 bases from J, leaving 16 bases between. In germline, CDR1 is MNHEY, CDR2 SVGAGI. The CDR3, as DNA: TGTGCCAGCAGTTATATTTCAGGGGCTGCAACTGAAGCTTTCTTT. Protein: CASSYISGAATEAFF.

The chain recombines TRBV12-5 with TRBJ2-3; TRBD2 aligns across 9 bases. J lost 1 base, V lost 1 base, and 3 bases had no gene match. The CDR3 extends over 16 amino acids. Per germline, CDR1 LGHNT and CDR2 FRNRAP. The CDR3 protein is CASGLAAGGGTDTQYF. The CDR3 DNA follows: TGTGCTAGTGGTTTGGCAGCGGGGGGTGGCACAGATACGCAGTATTTT.

This chain uses TRBV7-9 with TRBJ1-4; weak D call: TRBD1 (5 bases). Germline CDR1 and CDR2: SEHNR and FQNEAQ (reference sequence). The CDR3 runs to 14 residues. The germline V and J ends were trimmed by 1 base and 7 bases, with 10 bases remaining between them. This CDR3 reads CASSLGTGGEKLFF. The CDR3 DNA reads as TGTGCCAGCAGCTTAGGGACCGGGGGTGAAAAACTGTTTTTT.

This rearrangement joins TRBV5-4 to TRBJ1-1, with 9 nucleotides matching TRBD1. Germline trimming cut 9 bases from V and 2 bases from J; bases unmatched to any gene: 5. CDR1 and CDR2 (germline): SGHNT, YYREEE (reference sequence). This CDR3 comprises 13 residues. CDR3 sequence (DNA): TGTGCCAACTCACAGGGGGCAAACACTGAAGCTTTCTTT. Residues: CANSQGANTEAFF.

The chain employs TRBV6-5 and TRBJ1-2, with 9 bases aligning to TRBD1. The CDR3 totals 16 residues. The germline V gene has CDR1 MNHEY and CDR2 SVGAGI. The V segment lost 0 bases and the J segment 7 bases; nucleotides outside the gene matches: 9. The chain's CDR3 is CASSYSIGTGSSGYTF. CDR3 nucleotide sequence: TGTGCCAGCAGTTACTCGATAGGGACAGGGAGTAGTGGCTACACCTTC.

This clone was counted only a few times. The genes are TRBV5-5 and TRBJ2-3; 8 nucleotides match TRBD2. J gave up 0 bases and V 0 bases, and 0 bases lay outside the gene matches. The CDR3 spans 15 residues. The germline V gene has CDR1 SGHKS and CDR2 YYEKEE (reference sequence). In nucleotides, the CDR3 is TGTGCCAGCAGCTTGGCTAGCGGGAGCACAGATACGCAGTATTTT. It codes for CASSLASGSTDTQYF. The variable domain in full, with the rest retrieved from reference TRBV5-5 and TRBJ2-3, is DAGVTQSPTHLIKTRGQQVTLRCSPISGHKSVSWYQQVLGQGPQFIFQYYEKEERGRGNFPDRFSARQFPNYSSELNVNALLLGDSALYLCASSLASGSTDTQYFGPGTRLTVL.

CDR3 residues: CASSHRTGQHGYTF. The CDR3, as DNA: TGTGCCAGCAGCCATAGGACGGGACAGCATGGCTACACCTTC. The chain carries TRBV3-1 (or the pseudogene TRBV3-2) and TRBJ1-2; 7 bases align to TRBD1. Germline V gene lookup returns CDR1 LGHDT and CDR2 YNNKEL (reference sequence). This CDR3 spans 14 amino acids. V dropped 3 bases and J dropped 6; count of bases not matched to a gene: 7.

The rearrangement links TRBV11-2 to TRBJ2-3; a possible D gene is TRBD2 (6 bases). With 6 bases removed from V and 1 base from J, the gap between germline ends came to 11 bases. CDR1 and CDR2 (germline): SGHAT, FQNNGV. The CDR3 runs to 14 residues. The CDR3 nucleotides are TGTGCCAGCAGACTAGCCTGGGGCACAGATACGCAGTATTTT. This codes for CASRLAWGTDTQYF.

Turning to this clone: Other DNA sequences within the sample encode an identical CDR3. The V and J genes are TRBV29-1 and TRBJ1-1, with 8 positions matching TRBD1. With V trimmed by 7 bases and J by 1 base, 2 bases remained unmatched. The germline CDR1 and CDR2 sequences are SQVTM and ANQGSEA. There are 12 residues in the CDR3. The CDR3 DNA follows: TGCAGCGGTGGGACAGGGAACACTGAAGCTTTCTTT. It yields the protein CSGGTGNTEAFF.

The chain employs TRBV7-2 and TRBJ2-1, with 7 bases matching TRBD2. The CDR3 is made up of 15 amino acids. Germline V CDR1 and CDR2: SGHTA, FQGNSA. V lost 5 bases, J lost 8 bases, and 12 bases stayed unmatched. This CDR3 is CASSPVRLATHEQFF. The CDR3 nucleotides are TGTGCCAGCAGCCCTGTGCGACTAGCAACCCATGAGCAGTTCTTC.

This clone has a single count. The genes are TRBV30 and TRBJ1-2; 11 bases align to TRBD1. CDR1 and CDR2 from the germline V gene are GTSNPN and SVGIG (reference sequence). The CDR3 extends over 17 amino acids. V gave up 0 bases and J gave up 7 bases; unmatched junction bases: 13. The CDR3 spells CAWSVPLHGQGAFGYTF. The DNA for the CDR3 is TGTGCCTGGAGTGTACCTCTCCACGGACAGGGGGCGTTTGGCTACACCTTC.

The rearrangement links TRBV7-8 to TRBJ1-5; TRBD1 aligns across 7 bases. The CDR3 is made up of 15 amino acids. J gave up 1 base and V 5 bases, and 5 bases lay outside the gene matches. Germline CDR1 and CDR2: SGHVS and FQNEAQ. CDR3 bases: TGTGCCAGCAGCATACAGGGGACGAGCAATCAGCCCCAGCATTTT. Amino acids: CASSIQGTSNQPQHF.